Listed below are T cell receptor beta chains from one sample, sequenced in a study of blood T cell repertoires in COVID-19. Repertoires were generated with immunoSEQ multiplex PCR, while TCRdb's copy carries only in-frame clones and drops some. Of some 240,000 clones in the sample, over 75% are singletons; the top ten hold 9.5% to 13%. The sample was peripheral blood. All receptors come from a woman in her seventies with COVID-19, enrolled during active disease. Both conserved end residues are part of each CDR3. The order of the fields is D gene, V gene, clone size, J gene, CDR3 protein, CDR3 DNA. A D gene is named only where the DNA matches it firmly. Clone size is shown for a subset of rows, as once, few, many or a class of expanded clone.

>TRBD1|TRBV19|.|TRBJ1-5
CASGGRDRGRIQPQHF
TGTGCCAGTGGGGGCCGGGACAGGGGGCGCATACAGCCCCAGCATTTT
>TRBD1|TRBV19|.|TRBJ1-1
CASSTTGENTEAFF
TGTGCCAGTAGTACGACAGGGGAGAACACTGAAGCTTTCTTT
>TRBD1|TRBV20-1|.|TRBJ2-5
CSASSGTGVGETQYF
TGCAGTGCTAGTTCCGGGACAGGGGTCGGAGAGACCCAGTACTTC
>TRBD2|TRBV7-9|.|TRBJ2-3
CASSLRTSGVTDTQYF
TGTGCCAGCAGCCTCAGGACTAGCGGGGTGACAGATACGCAGTATTTT
>.|TRBV28|once|TRBJ1-1
CASSTNTEAFF
TGTGCCAGCAGTACTAACACTGAAGCTTTCTTT
>TRBD1|TRBV27|.|TRBJ2-7
CASSFLAGGEQYF
TGTGCCAGCAGTTTTCTAGCAGGGGGCGAGCAGTACTTC
>TRBD1|TRBV28|.|TRBJ2-3
CATGGSTDTQYF
TGTGCCACAGGGGGCAGCACAGATACGCAGTATTTT
>.|TRBV19|.|TRBJ2-3
CASSPRDILIDTQYF
TGTGCCAGTAGTCCCCGGGACATACTCATAGATACGCAGTATTTT
>TRBD1|TRBV6-2/TRBV6-3|.|TRBJ1-2
CASSYTQGSEGYTF
TGTGCCAGCAGTTACACACAGGGGTCGGAAGGCTACACCTTC
>.|TRBV28|.|TRBJ1-4
CASSFNRLAGLFF
TGTGCCAGCAGTTTTAACAGGCTCGCCGGACTGTTTTTT
>TRBD1|TRBV5-5|.|TRBJ1-5
CASSPGTGDSGNQPQHF
TGTGCCAGCAGCCCCGGGACAGGGGACAGCGGCAATCAGCCCCAGCATTTT
>TRBD1|TRBV6-5|.|TRBJ2-7
CASSYSLGTGEYEQYF
TGTGCCAGCAGTTACTCTCTGGGGACAGGGGAATACGAGCAGTACTTC
>TRBD2|TRBV30|.|TRBJ2-1
CAWSVVPSGSGSSDEQFF
TGTGCCTGGAGTGTTGTTCCTTCGGGTAGCGGGAGTTCGGATGAGCAGTTCTTC
>.|TRBV19|.|TRBJ1-2
CASSIEGLYGYTF
TGTGCCAGTAGTATAGAGGGGCTCTATGGCTACACCTTC
>.|TRBV12-3/TRBV12-4|.|TRBJ2-3
CASSLPSTDTQYF
TGTGCCAGCAGCCTCCCCAGCACAGATACGCAGTATTTT
>TRBD2|TRBV29-1|.|TRBJ2-5
CSVERSAGGRETQYF
TGCAGCGTTGAGCGGTCAGCGGGAGGGAGAGAGACCCAGTACTTC
>.|TRBV5-5|once|TRBJ2-3
CASSLGVAEYTDTQYF
TGTGCCAGCAGCTTGGGAGTAGCAGAATACACAGATACGCAGTATTTT
>.|TRBV6-5|.|TRBJ1-2
CASSYEGANYGYTF
TGTGCCAGCAGTTACGAGGGAGCTAACTATGGCTACACCTTC